The clone carrying this TCR beta chain was seen more than once but under ten times. Its antigen remains unidentified. The sample belongs to a study of cytomegalovirus exposure and HLA in healthy donors. Whole-study context: Of some 360 genotyped donors, roughly 81% clustered with self-reported Caucasian donors.

This CDR3 spans 18 amino acids. CDR1 and CDR2 (germline): SGDLS, YYNGEE. The PCR made use of 60 Vbeta and 13 Jbeta primers. Repertoires were generated with immunoSEQ multiplex PCR, while TCRdb's copy carries only in-frame clones and drops some. This sample yields around 100,000 clones, of which about 9.5% are seen a single time; about 5.7% belongs to the top ten. Overall study findings and caveats: The study had only CMV serostatus as immune exposure information.

The chain carries TRBV9 and TRBJ2-1, with D perhaps matching TRBD1 (6 bases). Material: PBMCs. The sequence came from a man aged 35 to 55 in good health and CMV-seropositive. CDR3 nucleotide sequence: TGTCTGAAAGGGGGTAAGGGCAAGGACCTTAGCTCCTACAATGAGCAGTTCTTC. Its protein product is CLKGGKGKDLSSYNEQFF.